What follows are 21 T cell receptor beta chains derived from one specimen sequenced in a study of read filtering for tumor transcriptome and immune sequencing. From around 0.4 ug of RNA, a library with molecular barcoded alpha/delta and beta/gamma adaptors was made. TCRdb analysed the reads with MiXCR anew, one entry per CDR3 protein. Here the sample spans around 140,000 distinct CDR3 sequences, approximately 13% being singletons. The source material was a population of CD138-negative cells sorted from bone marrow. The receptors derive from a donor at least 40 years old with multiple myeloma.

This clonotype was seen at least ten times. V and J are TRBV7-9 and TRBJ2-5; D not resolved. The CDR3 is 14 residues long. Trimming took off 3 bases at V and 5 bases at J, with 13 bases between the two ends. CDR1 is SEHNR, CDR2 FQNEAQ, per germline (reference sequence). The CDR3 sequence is CASSLVGLAETQYF. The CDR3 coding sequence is TGTGCCAGCAGCTTGGTAGGGCTCGCGGAGACCCAGTACTTC.

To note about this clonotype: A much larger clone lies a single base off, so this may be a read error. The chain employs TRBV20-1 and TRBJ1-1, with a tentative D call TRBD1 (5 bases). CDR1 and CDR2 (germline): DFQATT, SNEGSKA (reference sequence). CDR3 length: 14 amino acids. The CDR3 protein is CSAKYPGMNTEASF. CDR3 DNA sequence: TGCAGTGCTAAGTATCCAGGGATGAACACTGAAGCTTCCTTT.

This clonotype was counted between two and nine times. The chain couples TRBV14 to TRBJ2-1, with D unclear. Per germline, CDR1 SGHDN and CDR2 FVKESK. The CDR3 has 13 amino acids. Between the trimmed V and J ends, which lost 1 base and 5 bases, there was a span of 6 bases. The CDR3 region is CASSQGQNNEQFF. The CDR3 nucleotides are TGTGCCAGCAGCCAAGGTCAAAACAATGAGCAGTTCTTC.

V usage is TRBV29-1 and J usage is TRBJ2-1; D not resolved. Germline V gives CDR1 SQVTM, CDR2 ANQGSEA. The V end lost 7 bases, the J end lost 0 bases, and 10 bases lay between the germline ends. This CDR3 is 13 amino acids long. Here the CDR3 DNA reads TGCAGCGCTCACGCTAGCTCCTACAATGAGCAGTTCTTC. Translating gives CSAHASSYNEQFF.

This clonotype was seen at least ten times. The CDR3 spells CASSVDRGRQFF. The CDR3 nucleotides read TGTGCCAGCAGCGTAGACAGGGGGAGGCAGTTCTTC. The chain combines TRBV7-9 with TRBJ2-1, with TRBD1 matching over 9 bases. The V and J ends lost 5 bases and 12 bases, in that order; junction bases with no gene match: 5. The CDR3 has 12 residues. CDR1 is SEHNR and CDR2 is FQNEAQ in the germline V gene (reference sequence).

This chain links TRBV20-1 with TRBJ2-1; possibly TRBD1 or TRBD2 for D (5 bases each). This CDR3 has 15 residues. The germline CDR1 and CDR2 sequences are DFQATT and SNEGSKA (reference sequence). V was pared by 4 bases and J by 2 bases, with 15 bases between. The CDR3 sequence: CSATLGTVAYNEQFF. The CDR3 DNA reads TGCAGTGCTACCCTGGGGACGGTAGCCTACAATGAGCAGTTCTTC.

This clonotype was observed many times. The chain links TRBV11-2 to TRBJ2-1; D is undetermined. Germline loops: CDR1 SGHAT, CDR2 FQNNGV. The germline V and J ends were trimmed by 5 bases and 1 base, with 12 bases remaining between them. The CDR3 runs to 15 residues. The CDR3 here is CASSPGPGSYNEQFF. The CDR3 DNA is TGTGCCAGCAGCCCCGGCCCCGGGTCCTACAATGAGCAGTTCTTC.

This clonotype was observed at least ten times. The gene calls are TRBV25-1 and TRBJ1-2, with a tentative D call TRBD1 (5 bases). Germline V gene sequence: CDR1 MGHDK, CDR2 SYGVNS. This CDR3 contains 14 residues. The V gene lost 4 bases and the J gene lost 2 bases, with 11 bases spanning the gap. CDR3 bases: TGTGCCAGCAGTGTAACAGGCCTGAACTATGGCTACACCTTC. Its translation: CASSVTGLNYGYTF.

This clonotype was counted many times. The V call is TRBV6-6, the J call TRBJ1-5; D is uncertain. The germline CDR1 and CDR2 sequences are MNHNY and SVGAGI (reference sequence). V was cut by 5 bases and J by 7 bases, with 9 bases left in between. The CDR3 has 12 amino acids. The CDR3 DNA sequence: TGTGCCAGCAGTCCGCTGGGGCAGCCCCAGCATTTT. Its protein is CASSPLGQPQHF.

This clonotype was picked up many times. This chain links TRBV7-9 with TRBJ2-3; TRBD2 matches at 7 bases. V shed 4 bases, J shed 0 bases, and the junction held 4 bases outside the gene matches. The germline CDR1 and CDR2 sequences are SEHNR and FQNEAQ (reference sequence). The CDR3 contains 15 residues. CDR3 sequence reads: CASSSDGRSTDTQYF. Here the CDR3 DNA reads TGTGCCAGCAGCTCCGACGGGAGGAGCACAGATACGCAGTATTTT.

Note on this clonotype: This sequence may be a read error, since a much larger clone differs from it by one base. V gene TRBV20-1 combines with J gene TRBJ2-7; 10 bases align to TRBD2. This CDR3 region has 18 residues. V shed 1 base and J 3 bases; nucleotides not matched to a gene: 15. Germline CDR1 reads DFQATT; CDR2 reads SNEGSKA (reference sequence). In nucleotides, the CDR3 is TGCAGTGCTAGAGTACCCGCCAGCGGGAGGGCCCCCTACTACGAGCAGTACTTC. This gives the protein CSARVPASGRAPYYEQYF.

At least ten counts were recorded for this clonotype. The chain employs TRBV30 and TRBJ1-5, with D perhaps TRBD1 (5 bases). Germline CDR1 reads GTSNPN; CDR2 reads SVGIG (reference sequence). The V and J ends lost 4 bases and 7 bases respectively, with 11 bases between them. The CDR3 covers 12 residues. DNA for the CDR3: TGTGCCTGGAATTCCGGGGGGCAGCCCCAGCATTTT. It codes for CAWNSGGQPQHF.

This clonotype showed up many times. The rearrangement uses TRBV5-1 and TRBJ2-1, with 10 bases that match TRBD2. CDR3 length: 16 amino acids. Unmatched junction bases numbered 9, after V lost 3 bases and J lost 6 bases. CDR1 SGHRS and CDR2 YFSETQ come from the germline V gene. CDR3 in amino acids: CASSSFPGLASNEQFF. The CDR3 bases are TGCGCCAGCAGCTCGTTTCCGGGACTAGCGAGCAATGAGCAGTTCTTC.

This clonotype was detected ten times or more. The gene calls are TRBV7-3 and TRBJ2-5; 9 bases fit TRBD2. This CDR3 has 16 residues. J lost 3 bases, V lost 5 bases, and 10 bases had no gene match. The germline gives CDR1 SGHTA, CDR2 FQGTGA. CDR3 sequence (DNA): TGTGCCAGCAGCAAAGGTCTAGCGGGAATTGAAGAGACCCAGTACTTC. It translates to CASSKGLAGIEETQYF.

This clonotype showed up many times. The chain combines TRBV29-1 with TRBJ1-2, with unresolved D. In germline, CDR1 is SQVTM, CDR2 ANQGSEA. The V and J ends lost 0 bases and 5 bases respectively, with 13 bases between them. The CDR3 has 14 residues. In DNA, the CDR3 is TGCAGCGTTGAAGATCCAGGATCCACTTATGGCTACACCTTC. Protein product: CSVEDPGSTYGYTF.

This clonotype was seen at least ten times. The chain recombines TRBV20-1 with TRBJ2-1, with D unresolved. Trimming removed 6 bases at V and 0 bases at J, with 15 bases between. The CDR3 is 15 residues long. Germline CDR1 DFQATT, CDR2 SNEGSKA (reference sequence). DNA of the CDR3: TGCAGTGCCTTGTCGCGCAAGAGCTCCTACAATGAGCAGTTCTTC. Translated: CSALSRKSSYNEQFF.

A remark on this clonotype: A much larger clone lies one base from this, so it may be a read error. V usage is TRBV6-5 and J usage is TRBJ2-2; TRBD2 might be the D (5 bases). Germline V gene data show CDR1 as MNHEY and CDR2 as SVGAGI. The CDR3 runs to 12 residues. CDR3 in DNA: TGTGCCAGCAGTTACGACACCGGGGAGCCGTTTTTT. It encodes CASSYDTGEPFF.

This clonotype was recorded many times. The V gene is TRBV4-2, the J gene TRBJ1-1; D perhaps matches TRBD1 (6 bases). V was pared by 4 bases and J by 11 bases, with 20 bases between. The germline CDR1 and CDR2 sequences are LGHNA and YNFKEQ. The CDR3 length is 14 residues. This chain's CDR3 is CASSRESGGRSAFF. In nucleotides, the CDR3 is TGTGCCAGCAGCCGTGAAAGCGGGGGGCGGAGTGCTTTCTTT.

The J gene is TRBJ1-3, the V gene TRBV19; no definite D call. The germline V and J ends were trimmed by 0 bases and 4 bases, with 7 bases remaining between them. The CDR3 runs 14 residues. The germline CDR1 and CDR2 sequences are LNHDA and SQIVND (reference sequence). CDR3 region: CASSIEEGGNTIYF. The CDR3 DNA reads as TGTGCCAGTAGTATAGAGGAGGGCGGAAACACCATATATTTT. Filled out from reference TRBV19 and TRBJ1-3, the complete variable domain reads DGGITQSPKYLFRKEGQNVTLSCEQNLNHDAMYWYRQDPGQGLRLIYYSQIVNDFQKGDIAEGYSVSREKKESFPLTVTSAQKNPTAFYLCASSIEEGGNTIYFGEGSWLTVV.

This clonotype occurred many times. CDR3 amino acids: CASSLRDGGHREAKNTEAFF. CDR3 DNA sequence: TGTGCCAGCAGCTTAAGGGATGGGGGGCACAGGGAGGCGAAGAACACTGAAGCTTTCTTT. This rearrangement joins TRBV7-9 to TRBJ1-1, with D possibly TRBD1 on 6 matching bases. The V and J ends lost 2 bases and 1 base respectively, with 26 bases between them. The CDR3 runs 20 residues. Germline assignment: CDR1 SEHNR and CDR2 FQNEAQ (reference sequence).

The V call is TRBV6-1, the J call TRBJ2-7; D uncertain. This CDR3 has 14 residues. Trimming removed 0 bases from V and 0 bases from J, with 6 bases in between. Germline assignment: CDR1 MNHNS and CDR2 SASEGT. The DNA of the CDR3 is TGTGCCAGCAGTGAAGCTAGTATCTCCTACGAGCAGTACTTC. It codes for CASSEASISYEQYF.